This TCR beta chain was captured in a study of blood T cell repertoires in COVID-19. For the study at large: Donors in the United States, Italy and Spain gave samples during acute or convalescent COVID-19. PBMCs, B-cell-depleted T cells, or T cells provided the cDNA or gDNA that made up the material.

In the original analysis: Amplification from reference gene primers served as the basis for estimated nucleated cell counts. Method: immunoSEQ multiplex PCR; TCRdb's copy keeps in-frame clones and lacks some. D and trimming come from the DNA, and the V and J calls and clone size come from that table. The sample includes around 130,000 clones, about 85% of them seen just once. The CDR3 is 16 residues long. V lost 0 bases and J 4 bases, leaving 16 bases between the germline ends. Germline CDR1 SGDLS, CDR2 YYNGEE. The chain uses TRBV9 and TRBJ1-2; D is ambiguous. The TCR originated in a human donor in a cohort sampled during active COVID-19. The sequencing input was peripheral blood. The CDR3 DNA reads as TGTGCCAGCAGCGTAGACCAAGGTGGGCAGTCCTATGGCTACACCTTC. Encoded protein: CASSVDQGGQSYGYTF.